The text below deals with one T cell receptor (beta chain). Its antigen is unidentified. Other DNA sequences within the sample encode an identical CDR3. The germline gives CDR1 SGHVS, CDR2 FQNEAQ. Trimming cost V 5 bases and J 4 bases; bases outside gene matches: 3. This CDR3 comprises 14 residues. This specimen comes from a study of T cell responses to AZD1222 COVID-19 vaccine. Notes on the study in general: Researchers report vaccine-associated CD4 TCRs spanning spike, with dominance at 160-218 and 743-854.

Profiling relied on immunoSEQ multiplex PCR, and the TCRdb table lists in-frame clones only, not all of them. Of some 150,000 clones in the sample, around 92% were seen once. The V and J genes are TRBV7-8 and TRBJ1-5, with TRBD1 matching 9 bases. The sequencing used peripheral blood, collected 28 days after the second AZD1222 dose. The clonotype comes from an adult who received the AZD1222 COVID-19 vaccine. In DNA form, the CDR3 reads TGTGCCAGCAGCCCGGGACAGGGAAATCAGCCCCAGCATTTT. This translates into CASSPGQGNQPQHF. Combining the CDR3 with reference TRBV7-8 and TRBJ1-5 gives the whole variable domain GAGVSQSPRYKVAKRGQDVALRCDPISGHVSLFWYQQALGQGPEFLTYFQNEAQLDKSGLPSDRFFAERPEGSVSTLKIQRTQQEDSAVYLCASSPGQGNQPQHFGDGTRLSIL.